This TCR beta chain is from a study of blood T cell repertoires in COVID-19. Clones were read by immunoSEQ multiplex PCR, and TCRdb kept only the in-frame ones, dropping some. The data contain fewer than 400,000 clones, about 92% of them singletons. The study assigned cohorts using participant-reported clinical history. This CDR3 region has 11 residues. Germline lookup yields CDR1 MDHEN and CDR2 SYDVKM. The V and J ends lost 6 bases and 8 bases respectively, with 10 bases between them. The sequenced sample was PBMCs or T cells enriched from blood (not recorded which). V and J are TRBV28 and TRBJ1-2; D gene ambiguous. This clonotype was obtained from a woman between 25 and 40 years old who had recovered from COVID-19. The CDR3 region has the DNA TGTGCCAGCAGGGGCACAGAGGGCTACACCTTC. Translation: CASRGTEGYTF.